A selection of T cell receptor beta chains follows, all from one sample in a study of blood T cell repertoires in COVID-19. The assay was immunoSEQ multiplex PCR, and TCRdb's table has in-frame clones only and misses some. The sample consists of around 320,000 clones, over 75% of them appearing once. The sequenced sample consisted of peripheral blood. The receptors come from a human donor in a cohort sampled during active COVID-19. CDR3s include the opening cysteine and the closing phenylalanine or tryptophan.

v_call: TRBV6-6
j_call: TRBJ1-2
cdr3_aa: CASSQRQQLYGYTF

v_call: TRBV21-1
j_call: TRBJ2-5
cdr3_aa: CASSKYRTSGLETQYF

v_call: TRBV19
j_call: TRBJ2-7
cdr3_aa: CASSITLEGGYEQYF

v_call: TRBV25-1
j_call: TRBJ1-2
cdr3_aa: CASSAPGQGAYGYTF

v_call: TRBV4-1
j_call: TRBJ1-1
cdr3_aa: CASSQDGVRAFF

v_call: TRBV7-9
j_call: TRBJ2-2
cdr3_aa: CASSRQGPNTGELFF

v_call: TRBV5-1
j_call: TRBJ2-1
cdr3_aa: CASSLVTSGDNEQFF

v_call: TRBV11-1
j_call: TRBJ1-1
cdr3_aa: CASSFKQTPNTEAFF

v_call: TRBV3-1/TRBV3-2
j_call: TRBJ1-2
cdr3_aa: CASGNRGGYTF

v_call: TRBV19
j_call: TRBJ1-2
cdr3_aa: CASSMLGIGDYGYTF

v_call: TRBV19
j_call: TRBJ1-2
cdr3_aa: CASSIDPGGDGYTF

v_call: TRBV28
j_call: TRBJ1-2
cdr3_aa: CASRFEDREGYTF

v_call: TRBV14
j_call: TRBJ2-5
cdr3_aa: CASSRLSQETQYF

v_call: TRBV6-1
j_call: TRBJ2-2
cdr3_aa: CASSVWTSGGPSNTGELFF

v_call: TRBV19
j_call: TRBJ1-1
cdr3_aa: CASSIDSTGLLNTEAFF

v_call: TRBV7-3
j_call: TRBJ2-1
cdr3_aa: CASSSDGSSYNEQFF

v_call: TRBV19
j_call: TRBJ1-2
cdr3_aa: CASSPGQHYGYTF

v_call: TRBV27
j_call: TRBJ2-7
cdr3_aa: CASSFRGEYEQYF

v_call: TRBV6-4
j_call: TRBJ1-1
cdr3_aa: CASSDSSRATEAFF

v_call: TRBV12-5
j_call: TRBJ1-1
cdr3_aa: CASERDLNTEAFF

v_call: TRBV5-1
j_call: TRBJ1-1
cdr3_aa: CASSLEPGMLTEAFF

v_call: TRBV4-2
j_call: TRBJ2-7
cdr3_aa: CASSQGAERGAYEQYF

v_call: TRBV29-1
j_call: TRBJ1-5
cdr3_aa: CSAGGVSNQPQHF

v_call: TRBV9
j_call: TRBJ1-6
cdr3_aa: CASSPPSGSNSPLHF

v_call: TRBV24-1
j_call: TRBJ2-6
cdr3_aa: CATSDPSPGVASGANVLTF

v_call: TRBV7-8
j_call: TRBJ1-6
cdr3_aa: CASSPGTLGSYNSPLHF

v_call: TRBV5-5
j_call: TRBJ2-1
cdr3_aa: CASSFGRGEQFF